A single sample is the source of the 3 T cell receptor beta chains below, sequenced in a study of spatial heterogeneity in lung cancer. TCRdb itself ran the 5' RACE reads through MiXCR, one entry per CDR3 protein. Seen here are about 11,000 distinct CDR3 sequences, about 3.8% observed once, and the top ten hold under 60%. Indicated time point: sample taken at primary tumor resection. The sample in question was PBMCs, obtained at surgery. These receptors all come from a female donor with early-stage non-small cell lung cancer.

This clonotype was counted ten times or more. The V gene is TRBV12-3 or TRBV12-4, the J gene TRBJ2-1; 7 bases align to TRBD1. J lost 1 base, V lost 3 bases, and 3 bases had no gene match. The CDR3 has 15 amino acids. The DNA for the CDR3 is TGTGCCAGCAGTTTCGACAGGGCATCCTACAATGAGCAGTTCTTC. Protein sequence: CASSFDRASYNEQFF.

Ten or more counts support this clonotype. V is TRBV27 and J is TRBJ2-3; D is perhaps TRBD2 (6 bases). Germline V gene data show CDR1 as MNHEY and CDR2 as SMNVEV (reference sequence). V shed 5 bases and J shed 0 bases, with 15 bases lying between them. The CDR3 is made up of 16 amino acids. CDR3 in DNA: TGTGCCAGCAGTCCATTGGGGGGAGCTAGCACAGATACGCAGTATTTT. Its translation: CASSPLGGASTDTQYF.

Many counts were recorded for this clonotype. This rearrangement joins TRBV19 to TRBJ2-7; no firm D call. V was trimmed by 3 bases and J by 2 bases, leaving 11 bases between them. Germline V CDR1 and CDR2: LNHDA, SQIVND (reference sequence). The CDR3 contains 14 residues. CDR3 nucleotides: TGTGCCAGTAGTATCGAGCACCTAGCCTACGAGCAGTACTTC. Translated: CASSIEHLAYEQYF.